This TCR beta chain appears in the sequencing data of a study of T-cell reconstitution after alpha-beta-depleted transplantation in children. This clonotype turned up a few times. The target antigen is unknown. Points from the study as a whole: T-cell numbers and diversity, one year after transplant, stemmed largely from T cells that were newly produced. It was reported that alpha-beta T cells came from several hundred expanded graft clones (about two months after transplant). Some patients' high day-60 TCRbeta diversity was attributed to recipient cells surviving conditioning.

Preparing the TCRbeta library involved the use of unique molecular identifiers. Each CDR3 protein gets one entry after TCRdb re-called the PCR reads with MiXCR. The sample lists about 980,000 distinct CDR3 sequences, about 29% seen once, with roughly 30% in the top ten. From germline, CDR1 is SGHTA and CDR2 FQGNSA. This CDR3 has 15 residues. V lost 1 base and J lost 6, with 14 bases in between. The sequenced sample was PBMCs, mostly from graft donor cells, obtained 360 days after TCRalphabeta/CD19-depleted stem cell transplant. The gene calls are TRBV7-2 and TRBJ2-3; D uncertain. The origin of this receptor is a boy younger than two who had a stem cell transplant for SCID, so the T cells may come from the graft donor. The CDR3 nucleotides are TGTGCCAGCAGCTTAGTCCCGGATAACTGGGATACGCAGTATTTT. As protein: CASSLVPDNWDTQYF.